This TCR beta chain was sequenced during a study of CD4 T cells in relation to SARS-CoV-2 and coronaviruses. Produced via immunoSEQ multiplex PCR; TCRdb's table is partial and in-frame only. The data contain about 36,000 clones, over 75% of them seen just once; the ten biggest clones take up approximately 20%. The CDR3 contains 16 residues. Germline CDR1 reads KGHDR; CDR2 reads SFDVKD. Trimming cost V 10 bases and J 0 bases; bases outside gene matches: 7. This clone has just a few counts. What it binds is not known. The V call is TRBV24-1, the J call TRBJ2-6; 8 bases line up with TRBD2. Sequenced sample: memory CD4+ T cells from PBMCs, cultured in vitro. This sequence originates from an adult with COVID-19. CDR3 coding DNA: TGTGCCACTAGTCGGGGGGGGAGCTCTGGGGCCAACGTCCTGACTTTC. Translating gives CATSRGGSSGANVLTF.